The 24 T cell receptor beta chains in this list originate from one sample, sequenced in a study of tumor-infiltrating lymphocytes in primary liver carcinoma. Taking about 17-31 mg of unsorted bulk tissue, the authors co-extracted RNA and DNA. Synthesis of TCR beta cDNA was carried out from approximately 0.55 ug total RNA with a constant-region primer. Three nested multiplex PCR rounds of slightly modified ARM-PCR generated TCR beta libraries. TRBV1-TRBV30 forward primers paired with a C-beta reverse primer were used in the first two PCR rounds, which ran about 11 cycles each. From the multiplex PCR reads, TCRdb called clonotypes with MiXCR, one entry per CDR3 protein. The sample includes about 74,000 distinct CDR3 sequences, almost 70% of them seen just once. The sample comprised liver tumor tissue from sampling region 4. Subset indicated: tumor region T4, right-lateral pole. These receptors were collected from a man aged 40-49 years with primary liver carcinoma and hepatitis B virus infection.

Turning to this clonotype: The junction departs from the called germline gene at one end, perhaps through a read error. The chain combines TRBV11-2 with TRBJ2-1; weak D call: TRBD2 (6 bases). The CDR3 sequence is 21 residues long. The germline V gene has CDR1 SGHAT and CDR2 FQNNGV. The CDR3 region is CAGSMSPPGEGSSDSYNEQFF. The CDR3 region has the DNA TGTGCCGGCAGCATGTCACCCCCGGGAGAAGGCAGCAGCGATTCCTACAATGAGCAGTTCTTC.

Notes on this clonotype: Relative to the germline gene, one junction end is altered; a read error may explain this. V gene TRBV6-5 combines with J gene TRBJ1-6, with a tentative D call TRBD1 (5 bases). This CDR3 comprises 14 residues. Germline V lookup: CDR1 MNHEY, CDR2 SVGAGI. The CDR3 bases are TGTGGCAGCAGTTTACAGGATAGCAATTCACCCCTCCACTTT. The encoded protein is CGSSLQDSNSPLHF.

This clonotype was seen a few times. This rearrangement joins TRBV4-1 to TRBJ2-5; TRBD2 aligns across 7 bases. The germline gives CDR1 MGHRA, CDR2 YSYEKL. J was trimmed by 5 bases and V by 0 bases; bases with no gene match: 3. The CDR3 length is 14 residues. In DNA form, the CDR3 reads TGCGCCAGCAGCCAAGAGTCCGGGAGGGAGACCCAGTACTTC. Translated, it gives CASSQESGRETQYF.

This clonotype was detected only a few times. This may stem from a read error, because a much larger clone lies one nucleotide away. The chain links TRBV29-1 to TRBJ1-3; no clear D gene. This CDR3 is built from 14 residues. Germline lookup yields CDR1 SQVTM and CDR2 ANQGSEA. CDR3 amino acids: CSVSDTNSGNTMYF. CDR3 nucleotides: TGCAGCGTTTCCGACACTAACTCTGGAAACACCATGTATTTT.

This clonotype was picked up one time. A much larger clonotype is one base distant, so this may be a read error. The missing conserved phenylalanine or tryptophan at the end of this CDR3 makes a read error likely. This chain connects TRBV7-9 to TRBJ2-1; D is uncertain. V was clipped by 8 bases and J by 4 bases, with 6 bases between them. CDR3 length: 11 amino acids. Per germline, CDR1 SEHNR and CDR2 FQNEAQ (reference sequence). This CDR3 is CASLVYNEQFS. The CDR3 nucleotides are TGTGCCAGCCTAGTATACAATGAGCAGTTCTCC.

In the case of this clonotype: The junction does not match germline at one end; this may be a read error. This chain uses TRBV6-6 with TRBJ1-1; tentatively, D is TRBD1 (6 bases). The CDR3 totals 13 residues. The germline gives CDR1 MNHNY, CDR2 SVGAGI (reference sequence). CDR3 residues: CACGGHMNTEAFF. CDR3 nucleotides: TGTGCCTGCGGGGGACACATGAACACTGAAGCTTTCTTC.

The genes are TRBV12-3 or TRBV12-4 and TRBJ2-1; possible D gene TRBD2, 5 bases. The CDR3 contains 12 residues. Trimming removed 6 bases at V and 7 bases at J, with 10 bases between. CDR3 amino acids: CASRDSKNEQFF. CDR3 in DNA: TGTGCCAGCAGGGACTCGAAGAATGAGCAGTTCTTC.

In the case of this clonotype: The junction departs from the called germline gene at one end, perhaps through a read error. This chain uses TRBV7-9 with TRBJ2-2; the D is unclear. CDR1 SEHNR and CDR2 FQNEAQ come from the germline V gene (reference sequence). The CDR3 loop spans 14 amino acids. The CDR3 DNA follows: TGTTCCAGCAAGTTAGAAGTGAACACCGGGGAGCTGTTTTTT. This translates into CSSKLEVNTGELFF.

A note on this clonotype: A read error may produce the germline difference seen at one junction end. V usage is TRBV11-1 and J usage is TRBJ2-3, with a tentative D call TRBD1 (6 bases). The CDR3 contains 16 residues. The germline CDR1 and CDR2 sequences are SGHAT and FQDESV (reference sequence). The CDR3 here is CASSRRGRHPTDTKYF. The DNA of the CDR3 is TGTGCCAGCAGCCGCAGGGGTCGCCACCCCACGGATACGAAGTATTTT.

This clonotype was seen repeatedly, ten times or more. Since a much larger clone is just one base distant, this may be a read error. The V and J genes are TRBV29-1 and TRBJ2-5; 13 bases align to TRBD2. This CDR3 spans 16 amino acids. Germline CDR1 is SQVTM and CDR2 is ANQGSEA. V gave up 8 bases and J gave up 3 bases; unmatched junction bases: 12. The CDR3 nucleotides are TGCAGCATGACGCCAGGGACTAGCGGGAATGAAGAGACCCAGTACTTC. Translated, it gives CSMTPGTSGNEETQYF. The full variable domain, its missing parts supplied by reference TRBV29-1 and TRBJ2-5, is SAVISQKPSRDICQRGTSLTIQCQVDSQVTMMFWYRQQPGQSLTLIATANQGSEATYESGFVIDKFPISRPNLTFSTLTVSNMSPEDSSIYLCSMTPGTSGNEETQYFGPGTRLLVL.

In regard to this clonotype: Its ends do not fully match the called genes, so a read error is possible. This sequence joins TRBV10-3 and TRBJ2-2; no reliable D call. The CDR3 runs to 16 residues. The V gene's germline CDR1 is ENHRY and CDR2 SYGVKD. CDR3 residues: CAVSPSPRLDTGELFF. CDR3 DNA: TGTGCCGTCAGTCCCTCGCCCCGGCTGGACACCGGGGAGCTGTTTTTT.

Worth noting for this clonotype: A much larger clone is a single base away; this may be a read error. The chain joins TRBV10-3 to TRBJ1-3, with D possibly being TRBD1 (5 bases). The CDR3 length is 16 residues. The germline gives CDR1 ENHRY, CDR2 SYGVKD. The CDR3 is CDISPAGHNSGNTIYF. For the CDR3, the DNA is TGTGACATCAGTCCGGCCGGACACAACTCTGGAAACACCATATATTTT.

Concerning this clonotype itself: This may arise from a read error, as a much more abundant clone is one base away. The rearrangement uses TRBV5-6 and TRBJ2-1; 7 bases agree with TRBD1. CDR1 and CDR2 (germline): SGHDT, YYEEEE. The CDR3 has 17 residues. The CDR3 spells CASSSRDSPSSCNEQLF. Written as DNA, the CDR3 is TGTGCCAGCAGCTCACGGGACAGCCCCAGCTCCTGCAATGAGCAGCTCTTC.

As for this clonotype: At one boundary the junction diverges from the germline segment, which might be a read error. The CDR3 loop reads CASSSGPDQSQRF. The CDR3 DNA is TGTGCCAGCAGCTCCGGGCCAGATCAGTCCCAGCGTTTC. The chain carries TRBV11-1 and TRBJ1-5; D is unresolved. The CDR3 length is 13 residues. The germline gives CDR1 SGHAT, CDR2 FQDESV (reference sequence).

This clonotype was detected a few times. J is TRBJ2-2 and V is TRBV9, with a possible D match to TRBD2 (5 bases). Germline lookup yields CDR1 SGDLS and CDR2 YYNGEE. V was pared by 2 bases and J by 8 bases, with 19 bases between. The CDR3 loop spans 16 amino acids. The DNA of the CDR3 is TGTGCCAGCAGCGTCCCGGGGAGCCCCACTGAGGGGGAGCTGTTTTTT. Its protein is CASSVPGSPTEGELFF.

About this clonotype itself: A clone one base away is much larger, so this may be a read error. The conserved closing phenylalanine or tryptophan is absent in this CDR3, likely reflecting a read error. The chain uses TRBV28 and TRBJ2-1; D is uncertain. The CDR3 covers 14 residues. Trimming removed 2 bases at V and 2 bases at J, with 7 bases between. Germline-derived CDR1 and CDR2 are MDHEN and SYDVKM. CDR3 coding DNA: TGTGCCAGCAGTTTACCAGGTACCTACAATGAGCAGTTCTTG. This sequence encodes CASSLPGTYNEQFL.

Points on this clonotype: Likely a read error: the CDR3 ends without its conserved phenylalanine or tryptophan. This chain uses TRBV5-1 with TRBJ2-5; D is perhaps TRBD1 (5 bases). Trimming stripped 1 base from V and 0 bases from J, with 10 bases between. The germline gives CDR1 SGHRS, CDR2 YFSETQ. The CDR3 is made up of 15 amino acids. This chain's CDR3 is CASSLQGMDQETQYV. DNA of the CDR3: TGCGCCAGCAGCTTGCAGGGTATGGACCAAGAGACCCAGTACGTC.

In the case of this clonotype: Because it lacks the conserved phenylalanine or tryptophan at the end, this CDR3 is likely a read error. V and J are TRBV4-1 and TRBJ2-1, with TRBD2 as a possible D gene (5 bases). Per germline, CDR1 MGHRA and CDR2 YSYEKL. There are 15 residues in the CDR3. Trimming took 1 base from V and 6 from J, leaving 13 bases between them. In DNA form, the CDR3 reads TGCGCCAGCAGCCAAGGAGGGTATTCCGGCAATGAGCAGTTCTTA. This translates into CASSQGGYSGNEQFL.

This clonotype was recorded many times. The V call is TRBV6-6, the J call TRBJ1-2; no firm D call. Germline V CDR1 and CDR2: MNHNY, SVGAGI (reference sequence). The length of the CDR3 is 12 residues. With 6 bases removed from V and 8 bases from J, the gap between germline ends came to 13 bases. CDR3 region: CASSRRAAGYTF. The CDR3 DNA sequence: TGTGCCAGCAGCCGCCGGGCGGCCGGCTACACCTTC.

This clonotype appeared a single time. This sequence joins TRBV11-2 and TRBJ2-7, with 8 bases aligning to TRBD1. V was clipped by 5 bases and J by 5 bases; unmatched bases: 8. Germline CDR1 is SGHAT and CDR2 is FQNNGV. CDR3 length: 14 amino acids. CDR3 bases: TGTGCCAGCAGCACGGGACAGGTAGACCACGAGCAGTACTTC. This codes for CASSTGQVDHEQYF.

This clonotype was detected ten times or more. The rearrangement links TRBV10-2 to TRBJ2-1, with 11 nucleotides matching TRBD2. V gave up 5 bases and J gave up 4 bases; unmatched junction bases: 4. The CDR3 extends over 15 amino acids. Germline lookup yields CDR1 WSHSY and CDR2 SAAADI. CDR3 nucleotide sequence: TGCGCCAGCAGTACTAGCGGGAGTGTGTACAATGAGCAGTTCTTC. Protein: CASSTSGSVYNEQFF.

V gene TRBV18 combines with J gene TRBJ1-2; TRBD1 might be the D (5 bases). The length of the CDR3 is 13 residues. V lost 8 bases to trimming and J lost 8 bases, with 18 bases between them. The germline CDR1 and CDR2 sequences are KGHSH and LQKENI. The CDR3 here is CASTLDRFLGYTF. CDR3 DNA: TGTGCCAGCACCCTCGACAGATTTTTAGGCTACACCTTC.

Details on this clonotype: The junction and the germline gene differ at one end; a read error may be behind it. The chain recombines TRBV4-2 with TRBJ2-7, with TRBD2 matching over 7 bases. CDR1 is LGHNA and CDR2 is YNFKEQ in the germline V gene. The CDR3 totals 16 residues. As DNA, the CDR3 is TGTACCAGCAGTCAATCCGGAGACGGGGGGACGGTAGAGCAGTACTTC. Protein sequence: CTSSQSGDGGTVEQYF.

On this clonotype itself: A read error is possible here, since a much larger clone lies one base away. The chain couples TRBV25-1 to TRBJ2-3; tentatively, D is TRBD2 (5 bases). The CDR3 is made up of 15 amino acids. Looked up from germline, CDR1 is MGHDK and CDR2 is SYGVNS. CDR3 region: CASSPDPGSTETQYF. DNA for the CDR3: TGTGCCAGCAGCCCCGACCCGGGAAGCACAGAAACGCAGTATTTT.